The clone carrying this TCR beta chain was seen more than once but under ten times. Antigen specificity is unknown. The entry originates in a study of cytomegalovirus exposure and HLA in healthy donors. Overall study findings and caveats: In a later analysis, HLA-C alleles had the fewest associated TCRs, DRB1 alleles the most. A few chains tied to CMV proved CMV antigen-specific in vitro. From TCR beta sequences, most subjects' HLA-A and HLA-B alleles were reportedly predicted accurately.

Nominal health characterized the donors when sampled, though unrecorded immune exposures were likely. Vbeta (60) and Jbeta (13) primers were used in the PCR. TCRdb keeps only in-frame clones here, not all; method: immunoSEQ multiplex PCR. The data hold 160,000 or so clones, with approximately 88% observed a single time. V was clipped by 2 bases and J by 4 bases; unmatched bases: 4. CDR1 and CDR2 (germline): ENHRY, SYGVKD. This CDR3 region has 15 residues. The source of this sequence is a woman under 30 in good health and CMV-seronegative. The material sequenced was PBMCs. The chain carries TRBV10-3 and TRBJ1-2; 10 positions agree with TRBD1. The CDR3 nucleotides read TGTGCCATCAGTGAGAGGGACAGGGGCGCCTATGGCTACACCTTC. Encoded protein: CAISERDRGAYGYTF.